These 25 T cell receptor beta chains were all obtained from the same sample, sequenced in a study of cytomegalovirus exposure and HLA in healthy donors. Primers for the PCR totalled 60 Vbeta and 13 Jbeta. Sequencing was performed with immunoSEQ multiplex PCR; in TCRdb, only in-frame clones are kept and a portion is missing. The data show around 90,000 clones, with around 85% seen just once and 7.4% held by the top ten. Sample: PBMCs. Receptor source: a man aged 40-50 years in good health and CMV-seropositive.

This chain uses TRBV5-1 with TRBJ2-5; unclear D gene. Trimming removed 1 base at V and 2 bases at J, with 6 bases between. The CDR3 runs 13 residues. Germline values: CDR1 SGHRS, CDR2 YFSETQ. The CDR3 spells CASSLSQQETQYF. CDR3 sequence (DNA): TGCGCCAGCAGCTTGAGTCAGCAAGAGACCCAGTACTTC.

This chain uses TRBV2 with TRBJ2-4, with 7 bases aligning to TRBD1. Germline lookup yields CDR1 SNHLY and CDR2 FYNNEI. This CDR3 is built from 17 residues. J was trimmed by 0 bases and V by 5 bases; bases with no gene match: 10. Here the CDR3 DNA reads TGTGCCAGCAGTCCGTCGGGACAGCAATTAGCCAAAAACATTCAGTACTTC. Amino acids: CASSPSGQQLAKNIQYF. Full variable domain (remainder filled in from reference TRBV2 and TRBJ2-4): EPEVTQTPSHQVTQMGQEVILRCVPISNHLYFYWYRQILGQKVEFLVSFYNNEISEKSEIFDDQFSVERPDGSNFTLKIRSTKLEDSAMYFCASSPSGQQLAKNIQYFGAGTRLSVL.

This chain uses TRBV7-9 with TRBJ1-5; 9 bases fit TRBD1. The V gene end was trimmed by 4 bases and the J gene end by 6 bases; junction bases not matched to a gene: 10. The CDR3 runs to 16 residues. CDR1 and CDR2 from the germline V gene are SEHNR and FQNEAQ (reference sequence). This CDR3 is CASSSGQGHLFQPQHF. The CDR3 DNA sequence: TGTGCCAGCAGCTCCGGACAGGGGCATTTGTTTCAGCCCCAGCATTTT.

The V gene is TRBV11-2, the J gene TRBJ2-4; TRBD2 matches at 10 bases. In germline, CDR1 is SGHAT, CDR2 FQNNGV. The CDR3 consists of 19 residues. J was trimmed by 0 bases and V by 2 bases; bases with no gene match: 10. In DNA, the CDR3 is TGTGCCAGCAGCTTAATTGGGGTAGCGGGGGGAGTAGCCAAAAACATTCAGTACTTC. This codes for CASSLIGVAGGVAKNIQYF.

The chain carries TRBV5-1 and TRBJ1-2; TRBD1 matches 7 bases. V lost 0 bases, J lost 8 bases, and 4 bases stayed unmatched. Germline V gene sequence: CDR1 SGHRS, CDR2 YFSETQ. The CDR3 is made up of 13 amino acids. Here the CDR3 reads CASSLGGGEGYTF. CDR3 DNA: TGCGCCAGCAGCTTGGGAGGGGGCGAGGGCTACACCTTC. Together with reference TRBV5-1 and TRBJ1-2, the CDR3 gives the full variable domain: KAGVTQTPRYLIKTRGQQVTLSCSPISGHRSVSWYQQTPGQGLQFLFEYFSETQRNKGNFPGRFSGRQFSNSRSEMNVSTLELGDSALYLCASSLGGGEGYTFGSGTRLTVV.

There are a few counts of this clone. This chain links TRBV9 with TRBJ2-3, with a possible D match to TRBD2 (6 bases). This CDR3 spans 15 amino acids. Per the germline V gene, CDR1 is SGDLS and CDR2 is YYNGEE. V was shortened by 4 bases and J by 0 bases, with 12 bases between the two germline ends. The CDR3 DNA reads as TGTGCCAGCAGCTCCGCCGGGACTAGCACAGATACGCAGTATTTT. Amino acid sequence: CASSSAGTSTDTQYF. Using reference TRBV9 and TRBJ2-3 for the parts outside the CDR3, the full variable domain is DSGVTQTPKHLITATGQRVTLRCSPRSGDLSVYWYQQSLDQGLQFLIQYYNGEERAKGNILERFSAQQFPDLHSELNLSSLELGDSALYFCASSSAGTSTDTQYFGPGTRLTVL.

The chain is built from TRBV7-9 and TRBJ2-2; D is uncertain. This CDR3 contains 12 residues. V was shortened by 5 bases and J by 7 bases, with 8 bases between the two germline ends. The germline CDR1 and CDR2 sequences are SEHNR and FQNEAQ (reference sequence). The CDR3 nucleotides read TGTGCCAGCAGCGCGGTTCTCGGGGAGCTGTTTTTT. Translation gives CASSAVLGELFF.

V is TRBV7-3 and J is TRBJ1-1, with D unclear. The germline V gene has CDR1 SGHTA and CDR2 FQGTGA. The CDR3 runs 17 residues. The V end lost 5 bases, the J end lost 5 bases, and 24 bases lay between the germline ends. The CDR3 loop reads CASSRIPGPRGLTEAFF. The CDR3 DNA follows: TGTGCCAGCAGCCGTATCCCCGGCCCCAGAGGTTTGACTGAAGCTTTCTTT.

This clone was recorded once. The chain couples TRBV5-1 to TRBJ1-2, with a tentative D call TRBD1 (5 bases). The germline V and J ends were trimmed by 2 bases and 4 bases, with 12 bases remaining between them. The germline CDR1 and CDR2 sequences are SGHRS and YFSETQ. CDR3 length equals 14 residues. The chain's CDR3 is CASSLKTALYGYTF. The CDR3 region has the DNA TGCGCCAGCAGCTTAAAGACAGCTCTCTATGGCTACACCTTC.

This chain connects TRBV25-1 to TRBJ2-5, with 7 positions matching TRBD1. There are 13 residues in the CDR3. CDR1 and CDR2 from the germline V gene are MGHDK and SYGVNS. Trimming cost V 3 bases and J 2 bases; bases outside gene matches: 0. The CDR3 nucleotides are TGTGCCAGCAGTGACAGGGGGCAAGAGACCCAGTACTTC. Translation: CASSDRGQETQYF.

The rearrangement links TRBV28 to TRBJ1-5, with D possibly TRBD1 on 5 matching bases. The ends were cut back, 6 bases at V and 1 base at J, with 16 bases in the middle. CDR1 is MDHEN, CDR2 SYDVKM, per germline. CDR3 size: 16 residues. CDR3 sequence reads: CASREPGRGSNQPQHF. CDR3 in DNA: TGTGCCAGCAGGGAACCGGGTCGGGGGAGCAATCAGCCCCAGCATTTT.

This chain joins TRBV29-1 and TRBJ2-1; perhaps TRBD1 as D (6 bases). CDR1 is SQVTM, CDR2 ANQGSEA, per germline. V was shortened by 8 bases and J by 0 bases, with 14 bases between the two germline ends. This CDR3 region has 14 residues. The CDR3 DNA reads as TGCAGCTTAGACAGGTCCGGCTCCTACAATGAGCAGTTCTTC. Protein: CSLDRSGSYNEQFF.

This rearrangement joins TRBV5-5 to TRBJ1-5; 7 positions agree with TRBD1. The CDR3 has 13 amino acids. Germline values: CDR1 SGHKS, CDR2 YYEKEE (reference sequence). J was trimmed by 7 bases and V by 3 bases; bases with no gene match: 4. CDR3 nucleotide sequence: TGTGCCAGCAGCTCCGGGACAGCACAGCCCCAGCATTTT. It translates to CASSSGTAQPQHF.

The gene calls are TRBV27 and TRBJ2-2; D gene unclear. The V end was cut by 6 bases, the J end by 4 bases, with 15 bases between. Looked up from germline, CDR1 is MNHEY and CDR2 is SMNVEV (reference sequence). The CDR3 covers 15 residues. CDR3 DNA: TGTGCCAGCAGCCCCGACACGTTCTTCACCGGGGAGCTGTTTTTT. Protein product: CASSPDTFFTGELFF.

The chain is built from TRBV6-1 and TRBJ1-1, with D uncertain. Germline V gives CDR1 MNHNS, CDR2 SASEGT. The CDR3 is made up of 14 amino acids. Deletions cut 7 bases from V and 0 bases from J, with 12 bases between. The CDR3 nucleotides read TGTGCCAGCATAAGCTCCGTCTTGAACACTGAAGCTTTCTTT. Translating it yields CASISSVLNTEAFF.

This chain uses TRBV11-3 with TRBJ1-4; 7 nucleotides match TRBD1. CDR3 length: 14 amino acids. V lost 1 base, J lost 8 bases, and 4 bases stayed unmatched. CDR1 is SGHNT and CDR2 is YENEEA in the germline V gene. Written as DNA, the CDR3 is TGTGCCAGCAGCTTAGGACAGGGTAACGAAAAACTGTTTTTT. It translates to CASSLGQGNEKLFF.

The V call is TRBV2, the J call TRBJ2-5; 9 bases fit TRBD2. This CDR3 spans 14 amino acids. The junction had 6 bases not matched to a gene; V was cut back by 8 bases and J by 2 bases. From germline, CDR1 is SNHLY and CDR2 FYNNEI. The CDR3 nucleotides read TGTGCCAGCGGGCTAGCGGGACGTCAAGAGACCCAGTACTTC. Amino acids: CASGLAGRQETQYF.

The chain carries TRBV2 and TRBJ1-1; TRBD1 matches at 8 bases. Trimming removed 10 bases from V and 2 bases from J; junction bases left unmatched: 15. The germline gives CDR1 SNHLY, CDR2 FYNNEI. This CDR3 is 16 amino acids long. CDR3 region: CATRLWAGGRNTEAFF. CDR3 bases: TGTGCCACACGATTGTGGGCAGGGGGCAGAAACACTGAAGCTTTCTTT.

The CDR3: CASRLIGEGGNIQYF. CDR3 coding DNA: TGTGCCAGCAGGCTAATTGGGGAGGGGGGAAACATTCAGTACTTC. The genes are TRBV4-2 and TRBJ2-4, with a weak D call TRBD2 (7 bases). CDR1 is LGHNA, CDR2 YNFKEQ, per germline. The CDR3 is 15 residues long. V was shortened by 6 bases and J by 6 bases, with 18 bases between the two germline ends.

The J gene is TRBJ1-5, the V gene TRBV2, with no clear D. From germline, CDR1 is SNHLY and CDR2 FYNNEI. CDR3 length equals 13 residues. V was cut by 4 bases and J by 1 base, with 5 bases left in between. The CDR3 region is CASSGVSNQPQHF. Written as DNA, the CDR3 is TGTGCCAGCAGTGGAGTAAGCAATCAGCCCCAGCATTTT.

CDR3 loop: CASSLDNRDYGYTF. CDR3 bases: TGCGCCAGCAGCTTGGACAACAGGGACTATGGCTACACCTTC. The chain is built from TRBV5-1 and TRBJ1-2, with D perhaps TRBD1 (6 bases). V was clipped by 0 bases and J by 3 bases, with 9 bases between them. The CDR3 sequence is 14 residues long. Germline V lookup: CDR1 SGHRS, CDR2 YFSETQ.

The chain employs TRBV28 and TRBJ1-6, with 8 bases aligning to TRBD1. The CDR3 length is 15 residues. CDR1 MDHEN and CDR2 SYDVKM come from the germline V gene. With 5 bases clipped from V and 9 bases from J, the junction kept 9 bases outside the gene matches. The CDR3 bases are TGTGCCAGCAGTACGACAGGGGCAGGTAGTTCACCCCTCCACTTT. It yields the protein CASSTTGAGSSPLHF.

This chain joins TRBV5-4 and TRBJ2-3; weak D call: TRBD1 (6 bases). Trimming shortened V by 0 bases and J by 5 bases, and 10 bases separated the two germline ends. Germline CDR1 SGHNT, CDR2 YYREEE (reference sequence). This CDR3 is built from 14 residues. Here the CDR3 DNA reads TGTGCCAGCAGCTTGGGGGGGCATGTAGATACGCAGTATTTT. It yields the protein CASSLGGHVDTQYF.

V gene TRBV6-6 combines with J gene TRBJ2-5; possible D gene TRBD1, 5 bases. The closer fit of TRBJ2-7 to the DNA end suggests the J call may be wrong. This CDR3 has 16 amino acids. Germline V gene lookup returns CDR1 MNHNY and CDR2 SVGAGI (reference sequence). The DNA for the CDR3 is TGTGCCAGCAGTTACTCAAGTGGGGCCACCGGGTACGAGCAGTACTTC. Protein product: CASSYSSGATGYEQYF.

The chain uses TRBV5-1 and TRBJ2-5; D call uncertain. This CDR3 comprises 10 residues. Trimming pared 4 bases from V and 7 bases from J, leaving 5 bases between. Germline values: CDR1 SGHRS, CDR2 YFSETQ. In DNA form, the CDR3 reads TGCGCCAGCAGCCCCGGGACCCAGTACTTC. It translates to CASSPGTQYF.